This is a list of T cell receptor beta chains from one sample in a study of vaccination effects on CD4 cells after COVID-19. The antigens for these receptors are not known. The table came from immunoSEQ multiplex PCR; TCRdb's copy has only in-frame clones and leaves some out. The repertoire consists of tens of thousands of clones, with 73% occurring once and the leading ten covering approximately 26%. This material consisted of CD4+ T cells from PBMCs cultured with HCoV-NL63 spike peptides, taken before COVID-19 vaccination. The source of these receptors is a human donor who received a COVID-19 vaccine. The CDR3 runs from the conserved cysteine through the conserved F or W. Fields, in order: J gene, D gene, clone size, V gene, CDR3 DNA, CDR3 protein. D genes are given only for firm matches. Size is omitted from some rows. Given values are once, few, many or a class for expanded clones.

TRBJ1-5 . . TRBV29-1 TGCAGCGTTGCGGGGGCGAATCAGCCCCAGCATTTT CSVAGANQPQHF
TRBJ1-5 . . TRBV3-1/TRBV3-2 TGTGCCAGCAGCCAAGATGTCGGGATACAGCCCCAGCATTTT CASSQDVGIQPQHF
TRBJ2-3 . . TRBV3-1/TRBV3-2 TGTGCCAGCAGCCAAGATGATGTCGGCGGGACCACAGATACGCAGTATTTT CASSQDDVGGTTDTQYF
TRBJ2-3 . once TRBV6-5 TGTGCCAGCAGTCTTAGAGGCGATACGCAGTATTTT CASSLRGDTQYF
TRBJ2-7 . . TRBV3-1/TRBV3-2 TGTGCCAGCAGCCAAGCAGGGGCGGGTGGCGAGCAGTACTTC CASSQAGAGGEQYF
TRBJ2-3 TRBD2 . TRBV28 TGTGCCAGCAGTCCCCGCGGTAGCGGGAGGGCTGGGACAGATACGCAGTATTTT CASSPRGSGRAGTDTQYF
TRBJ1-2 . few TRBV6-6 TGTGCCAGCAGCCTCCAGGGAGACTATGGCTACACCTTC CASSLQGDYGYTF
TRBJ1-5 . few TRBV12-3/TRBV12-4 TGTGCCAGCAGCCGGATAGGACAGCCCCAGCATTTT CASSRIGQPQHF
TRBJ2-5 . . TRBV30 TGTGCCTGGAGTGTAGGGACCGAGACCCAGTACTTC CAWSVGTETQYF
TRBJ1-2 . . TRBV3-1/TRBV3-2 TGTGCCAGCAGCCAAGTGATAGGGGACGGCTACACCTTC CASSQVIGDGYTF
TRBJ2-6 . . TRBV5-6 TGTGCCAGCAGCGGGCGATTTCCGGGACGGAACTCTGGGGCCAACGTCCTGACTTTC CASSGRFPGRNSGANVLTF
TRBJ2-1 TRBD2 few TRBV7-2 TGTGCCAGCAGCCTCACTAGCGGGAGCCACAATGAGCAGTTCTTC CASSLTSGSHNEQFF
TRBJ2-5 . . TRBV5-1 TGCGCCAGCAGCTTAGGAAGACAAGAGACCCAGTACTTC CASSLGRQETQYF
TRBJ1-2 TRBD1 . TRBV5-4 TGTGCCAGCAGCTATCTTGACAGGGCTTACTATGGCTACACCTTC CASSYLDRAYYGYTF
TRBJ1-2 . . TRBV30 TGTGCCTGGAGCCAAGGGGGCTACACCTTC CAWSQGGYTF
TRBJ2-2 . . TRBV2 TGTGCCAGCAGTTTACTCCGGGACCGCGGCACCGGGGAGCTGTTTTTT CASSLLRDRGTGELFF
TRBJ1-4 . . TRBV6-6 TGTGCCAGCAGTTTTGGAGGGGGGGCGGGTGAAAAACTGTTTTTT CASSFGGGAGEKLFF
TRBJ1-5 . . TRBV6-2/TRBV6-3 TGTGCCAGCAGTTACGGAGGAAATATCAATCAGCCCCAGCATTTT CASSYGGNINQPQHF
TRBJ2-3 TRBD2 few TRBV19 TGTGCCAGTAGTAGCGGGAGTTGGGCAGATACGCAGTATTTT CASSSGSWADTQYF
TRBJ2-5 TRBD2 . TRBV7-7 TGTGCTAGCAGCCCTCAGACTAGCGGGGGTGAGACCCAGTACTTC CASSPQTSGGETQYF
TRBJ1-5 TRBD1 . TRBV7-9 TGTGCCAGCAGCACCGGGACAGGGGATCAGCCCCAGCATTTT CASSTGTGDQPQHF
TRBJ1-2 TRBD1 . TRBV2 TGTGCCAGCAGTGAAATGGACAGGTCCCAACTGGGCTTC CASSEMDRSQLGF
TRBJ2-7 TRBD2 few TRBV10-3 TGTGCCATCAGTTTCCAGCGGGAGTACGAGCAGTACTTC CAISFQREYEQYF
TRBJ1-2 . . TRBV19 TGTGCCAGTAGTATTGACAGTACTAACTATGGCTACACCTTC CASSIDSTNYGYTF
TRBJ2-2 . . TRBV7-3 TGTGCCAGCAGCTTCCGTCAGGGGGGAACCGGGGAGCTGTTTTTT CASSFRQGGTGELFF
TRBJ1-1 TRBD1 . TRBV18 TGTGCCAGCTCACCCCGACAGGGTCGGAGTAGGACTGAAGCTTTCTTT CASSPRQGRSRTEAFF
TRBJ1-5 . . TRBV10-3 TGTGCCATCAGGACAGAATCCAATCAGCCCCAGCATTTT CAIRTESNQPQHF
TRBJ2-1 TRBD2 . TRBV3-1/TRBV3-2 TGTGCCAGCAGCCAAGGCCTGGGGCTAGCGGGAGGAGGTGAGCAGTTCTTC CASSQGLGLAGGGEQFF
TRBJ2-7 TRBD1 once TRBV5-6 TGTGCCAGCAGCCTGACAGGGAAATACGAGTTACGCGAGCAGTACTTC CASSLTGKYELREQYF
TRBJ1-5 TRBD1 . TRBV2 TGTGCCAGCAGTGAAATGGGACAGGGCAATCAGCCCCAGCATTTT CASSEMGQGNQPQHF
TRBJ1-1 TRBD1 once TRBV6-2/TRBV6-3 TGTGCCAGCAGCTACTGGCAGACAGGGGAAGCTTTCTTT CASSYWQTGEAFF
TRBJ1-2 . once TRBV19 TGTGCCAGTAGTATAGGGTTTGGGCAGTCCAACTATGGCTACACCTTC CASSIGFGQSNYGYTF